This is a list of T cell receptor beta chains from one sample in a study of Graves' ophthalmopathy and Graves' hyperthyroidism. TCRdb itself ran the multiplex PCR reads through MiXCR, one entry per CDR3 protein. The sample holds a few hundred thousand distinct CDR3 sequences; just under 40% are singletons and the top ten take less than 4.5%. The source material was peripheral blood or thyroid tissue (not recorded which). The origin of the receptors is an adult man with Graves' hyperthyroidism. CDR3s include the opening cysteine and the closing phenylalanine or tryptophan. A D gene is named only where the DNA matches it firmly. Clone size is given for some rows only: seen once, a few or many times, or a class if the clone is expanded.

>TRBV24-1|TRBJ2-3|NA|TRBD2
CATSDLSGTGTDTQYF
TGTGCCACCAGTGATTTGAGCGGGACCGGCACAGATACGCAGTATTTT
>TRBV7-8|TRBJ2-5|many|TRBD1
CASIPQGQTVQETQYF
TGTGCCAGCATTCCACAGGGACAGACAGTCCAAGAGACCCAGTACTTC
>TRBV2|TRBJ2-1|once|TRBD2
CASILAGGPMYNEQFF
TGTGCCAGCATACTAGCGGGAGGGCCGATGTACAATGAGCAGTTCTTC
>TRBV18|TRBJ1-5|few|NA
CASSPRRVNQPQHF
TGTGCCAGCTCACCAAGGCGAGTCAATCAGCCCCAGCATTTT
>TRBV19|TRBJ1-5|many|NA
CASTGSNQPQHF
TGTGCCAGTACAGGGTCCAATCAGCCCCAGCATTTT
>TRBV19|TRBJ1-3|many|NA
CASTRDHLSGNTIYF
TGTGCCAGTACTCGGGACCATCTCTCTGGAAACACCATATATTTT
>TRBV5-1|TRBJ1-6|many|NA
CASKPDSYNSPLHF
TGCGCCAGCAAACCCGACTCCTATAATTCACCCCTCCACTTT
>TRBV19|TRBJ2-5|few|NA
CASSIWGHGQETQYF
TGTGCCAGTAGTATCTGGGGACACGGCCAAGAGACCCAGTACTTC
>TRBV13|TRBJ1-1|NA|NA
CASSFGGRNTEAFF
TGTGCCAGCAGCTTTGGGGGCCGCAACACTGAAGCTTTCTTT
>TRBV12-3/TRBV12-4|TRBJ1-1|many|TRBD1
CASSLKGQKNTEAFF
TGTGCCAGCAGTTTAAAGGGACAGAAGAACACTGAAGCTTTCTTT
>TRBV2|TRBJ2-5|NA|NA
CASSEERAQETQYF
TGTGCCAGCAGTGAAGAAAGGGCGCAAGAGACCCAGTACTTC
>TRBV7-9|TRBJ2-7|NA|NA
CASSPGTRSSYEQYF
TGTGCCAGCAGCCCTGGGACGCGGAGCTCCTACGAGCAGTACTTC
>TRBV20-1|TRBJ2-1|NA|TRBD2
CSARDGTSGYEQFF
TGCAGTGCTAGAGATGGGACTAGCGGATATGAGCAGTTCTTC
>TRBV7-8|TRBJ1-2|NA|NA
CASSLAGDSNYGYTF
TGTGCCAGCAGCTTAGCAGGAGATAGCAACTATGGCTACACCTTC
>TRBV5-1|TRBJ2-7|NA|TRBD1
CASRRTGLLYTSYEQYF
TGCGCCAGCAGAAGGACAGGGCTACTTTATACATCCTACGAGCAGTACTTC